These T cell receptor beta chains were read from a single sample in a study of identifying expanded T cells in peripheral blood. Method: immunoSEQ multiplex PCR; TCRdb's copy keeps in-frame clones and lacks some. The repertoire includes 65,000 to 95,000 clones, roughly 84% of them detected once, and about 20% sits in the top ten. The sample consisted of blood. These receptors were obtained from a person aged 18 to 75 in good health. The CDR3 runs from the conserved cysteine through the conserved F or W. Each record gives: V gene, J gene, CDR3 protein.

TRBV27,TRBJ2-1,CASSPPGGLAWNEQFF
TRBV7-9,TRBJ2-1,CASKLGEPNEQFF
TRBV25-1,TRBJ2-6,CASSPGGRGSGANVLTF
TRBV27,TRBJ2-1,CASTFRDSYNEQFF
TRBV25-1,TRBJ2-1,CASSGFSGSMGNEQFF
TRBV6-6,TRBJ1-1,CASSNREPEAFF
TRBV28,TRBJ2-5,CASSFLSGRLAGSETQYF
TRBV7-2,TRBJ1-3,CASSLERGNTIYF
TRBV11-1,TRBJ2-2,CASSRTGVSNTGELFF
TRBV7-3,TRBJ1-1,CASSLRPRGPNTEAFF
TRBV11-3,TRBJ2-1,CASSLDGLGDNEQFF
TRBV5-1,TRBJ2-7,CASSPRGLAGDEQYF
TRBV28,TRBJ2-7,CASPYEQYF
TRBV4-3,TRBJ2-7,CASSQEWRDPTYEQYF
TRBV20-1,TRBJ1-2,CSARAPGGYTF
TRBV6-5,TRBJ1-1,CASSGTGGRTEAFF
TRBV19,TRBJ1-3,CASNAASLSSGNTIYF
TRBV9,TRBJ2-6,CASSTDPTGSGANVLTF
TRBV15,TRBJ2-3,CATSTLSSGSDTQYF
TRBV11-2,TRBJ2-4,CASSHDRVGTKNIQYF
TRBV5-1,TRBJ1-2,CASREGQNNYGYTF
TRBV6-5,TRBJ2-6,CASSLSGANVLTF